Shown below are 9 T cell receptor beta chains from a single sample sequenced in a study of blood T cell repertoires in COVID-19. TCRdb's copy holds only in-frame clones and misses some; the assay was immunoSEQ multiplex PCR. The repertoire holds some 250,000 clones, with about 86% as singletons. Source material: peripheral blood. The receptors were sampled from a man aged 30 to 45 with active or convalescent COVID-19.

V usage is TRBV4-2 and J usage is TRBJ2-5, with 7 bases lining up with TRBD1. Germline CDR1 is LGHNA and CDR2 is YNFKEQ. There are 17 residues in the CDR3. V lost 4 bases and J lost 0; bases outside the gene matches: 11. CDR3 sequence (DNA): TGTGCCAGCAGCCCAAGACAGGGCTTCCCGTACCAAGAGACCCAGTACTTC. Translating it yields CASSPRQGFPYQETQYF.

In this sample, this clone turned up a few times. The chain couples TRBV7-3 to TRBJ2-1; 9 nucleotides align to TRBD2. CDR3 length equals 16 residues. Germline CDR1 and CDR2: SGHTA and FQGTGA. The junction had 7 bases not matched to a gene; V was cut back by 2 bases and J by 5 bases. This chain's CDR3 is CASSLVPAGGDNEQFF. The CDR3 coding sequence is TGTGCCAGCAGCTTAGTTCCAGCGGGGGGTGACAATGAGCAGTTCTTC.

The chain links TRBV6-5 to TRBJ1-1; D gene ambiguous. Per germline, CDR1 MNHEY and CDR2 SVGAGI. The CDR3 sequence is 13 residues long. V gave up 0 bases and J gave up 5 bases, with 7 bases separating them. CDR3 sequence: CASSYSTSTEAFF. The CDR3 DNA sequence: TGTGCCAGCAGTTACTCCACATCAACTGAAGCTTTCTTT.

Comments on this clone: This sample includes further DNA sequences coding for the same CDR3. The gene calls are TRBV2 and TRBJ2-1; D is perhaps TRBD2 (6 bases). The germline V and J ends were trimmed by 5 bases and 6 bases, with 8 bases remaining between them. The CDR3 extends over 12 amino acids. CDR1 and CDR2 (germline): SNHLY, FYNNEI. CDR3 region: CASSPGVNEQFF. The CDR3 coding sequence is TGTGCCAGCAGTCCGGGAGTCAATGAGCAGTTCTTC.

The genes are TRBV13 and TRBJ1-6, with TRBD1 matching over 8 bases. J was trimmed by 9 bases and V by 0 bases; bases with no gene match: 16. The CDR3 is 19 residues long. CDR1 is PRHDT, CDR2 FYEKMQ, per germline (reference sequence). The CDR3 DNA sequence: TGTGCCAGCAGCTTAGGAATACTCCGAGGACAGGGCGTAAGTTCACCCCTCCACTTT. It yields the protein CASSLGILRGQGVSSPLHF.

The V and J genes are TRBV29-1 and TRBJ2-1; TRBD2 agrees at 8 bases. Germline CDR1 SQVTM, CDR2 ANQGSEA. Losses at the gene ends were 4 bases for V and 10 bases for J; bases not matched to a gene: 6. This CDR3 is built from 12 residues. CDR3 in amino acids: CSVGFLAGEQFF. CDR3 bases: TGCAGCGTTGGTTTCTTAGCGGGGGAGCAGTTCTTC.

The V gene is TRBV6-1, the J gene TRBJ2-1, with unresolved D. The CDR3 sequence is 16 residues long. In germline, CDR1 is MNHNS, CDR2 SASEGT. Trimming cost V 2 bases and J 0 bases, with 11 bases left between them. The CDR3 sequence is CASSELVQSSYNEQFF. For the CDR3, the DNA is TGTGCCAGCAGTGAACTGGTACAGTCCTCCTACAATGAGCAGTTCTTC.

This clone was recorded once. The chain carries TRBV7-2 and TRBJ2-1; 8 positions match TRBD2. J was trimmed by 6 bases and V by 2 bases; bases with no gene match: 3. Per the germline V gene, CDR1 is SGHTA and CDR2 is FQGNSA. This CDR3 has 14 residues. The CDR3 reads CASSLTGGLNEQFF. In DNA, the CDR3 is TGTGCCAGCAGCTTAACGGGGGGGCTCAATGAGCAGTTCTTC.

The chain recombines TRBV27 with TRBJ1-6; D is unresolved. Trimming removed 2 bases from V and 0 bases from J, with 8 bases in between. The length of the CDR3 is 16 residues. The V gene's germline CDR1 is MNHEY and CDR2 SMNVEV (reference sequence). CDR3: CASSLAASSYNSPLHF. DNA of the CDR3: TGTGCCAGCAGTTTAGCAGCTAGCTCCTATAATTCACCCCTCCACTTT.